This T cell receptor (beta chain) came from a study of blood T cells in healthy people across ages. Study results and caveats: Aged donors had fewer naive CD4+ cells and lower diversity than long-lived donors.

On this clonotype: What it binds is unknown.

Losses at the gene ends were 7 bases for V and 5 bases for J; bases not matched to a gene: 6. The CDR3 runs to 12 residues. The V gene's germline CDR1 is SQVTM and CDR2 ANQGSEA. Sample-barcoded 5' priming and a J-beta primer mix drove a second PCR of roughly 6 to 12 cycles. TCRdb reanalysed the 5' RACE reads using MiXCR and keeps one entry per CDR3 protein. The sample lists fewer than 2 million distinct CDR3 sequences; roughly two fifths were seen once. Material: blood. This TCR was recovered from a human donor in good health. V and J are TRBV29-1 and TRBJ1-2, with 8 bases identical to TRBD1. CDR3 sequence reads: CSGEDREYGYTF. As DNA, the CDR3 is TGCAGCGGGGAGGACAGGGAGTATGGCTACACCTTC.